Listed below are T cell receptor beta chains from one sample, sequenced in a study of human T cells and chemical hapten exposure. MiXCR was run by TCRdb on the RACE reads, yielding one entry per CDR3 protein. Among 340,000 or so distinct CDR3 sequences, approximately 6.9% were seen once, and the ten largest hold about 8%. Source: whole blood, taken in connection with sensitization to the hapten diphenylcyclopropenone (DPC). These receptors were collected from a woman aged 18-29 years with alopecia areata. Some clones in this sample may be carry-over from other donors' samples. CDR3s leave out the opening cysteine and the closing phenylalanine or tryptophan. The order of the fields is V gene, J gene, CDR3 protein.

>TRBV3-1|TRBJ2-7
ASSQSAGGYEQY
>TRBV20-1|TRBJ2-7
SASFGQVSSYEQY
>TRBV20-1|TRBJ2-5
SAKKVGTSGTLQETQY
>TRBV6-1|TRBJ1-6
ASRQGASYNSPLH
>TRBV7-2|TRBJ2-4
ASSLLMENIQY
>TRBV7-2|TRBJ1-5
ASSLGMAVSQPQH
>TRBV6-5|TRBJ1-6
ASSGGYGYSPLH
>TRBV4-3|TRBJ2-1
ASSLGGGVSNEQF
>TRBV12-5|TRBJ1-1
ASGLVQNEAF
>TRBV9|TRBJ1-3
ASSVDHSQLSGNTIY
>TRBV24-1|TRBJ1-2
ATSDGDRDGYT
>TRBV20-1|TRBJ2-3
SARDPLAVTDTQY
>TRBV6-2/TRBV6-3|TRBJ2-5
ASIDVGCRQTQY
>TRBV3-1|TRBJ2-7
ASSQEAGGGHEQY
>TRBV5-4|TRBJ2-3
ASSQGQLTPDTQY
>TRBV6-6|TRBJ1-6
ASSWDGALIRDNSPLH
>TRBV6-5|TRBJ1-5
ASSYRDRGLSQPQH
>TRBV29-1|TRBJ1-1
SVGQSNTEAF
>TRBV10-3|TRBJ2-7
AISESFTTYEQY
>TRBV7-3|TRBJ2-5
ASSLLAGRWETQY
>TRBV7-9|TRBJ2-3
ASSPTGGKDTQY
>TRBV7-2|TRBJ2-3
ASSPITSSDTQY
>TRBV5-5|TRBJ2-1
ASSLRIQGMLYNEQF